This T cell receptor (beta chain) is drawn from a study of blood T cell repertoires in COVID-19. Background on the study: Acute-phase and convalescent COVID-19 samples originated in the United States, Italy and Spain.

The trim removed 3 bases at V and 2 bases at J, leaving 6 bases unmatched. This CDR3 is built from 17 residues. Germline-derived CDR1 and CDR2 are KGHSH and LQKENI. Under the authors' procedure: Reference gene primers were amplified, and this amplification served to estimate nucleated cell counts. Some clones are missing from TCRdb's copy, which holds only in-frame ones; the method was immunoSEQ multiplex PCR. V, J and clone size are taken as reported in that table, and D and trimming were inferred from the DNA itself. The table shows around 340,000 clones, with around 85% occurring only once. Those who participated ranged in age from about 18 to 95 years and resided in approximately 23 US areas. Participant-reported clinical history was the basis for cohort assignment.

The receptor comes from a woman in her thirties or forties with acute COVID-19. Sequenced sample: PBMCs or T cells enriched from blood (not recorded which). This chain links TRBV18 with TRBJ2-6; 8 bases fit TRBD1. CDR3 region: CASSPLRDRTGANVLTF. CDR3 bases: TGTGCCAGCTCACCCTTACGGGACAGGACTGGGGCCAACGTCCTGACTTTC.